The present TCR beta chain was sequenced within a study of beta chain features in type 1 diabetes. Regarding the study as a whole: PCR might show a preference for shorter templates, equally across patients and controls. Any role of HLA type in TCRB rearrangement remained unresolved here. Moderate but significant shortening of TCRB CDR3s was recorded in all four CD4+ subsets from Type 1 diabetes patients.

Every isolated RNA sample was fully reverse transcribed, so sequencing captured expressed TCRB transcripts. TCRdb's copy holds only in-frame clones and misses some; the assay was immunoSEQ multiplex PCR. The table has approximately 100,000 clones, under 30% seen once. On this clone itself: Antigen: not known.

The sample comprised central memory CD4+ T cells from blood. The origin of this receptor is a woman aged 18 to 35 with type 1 diabetes.

CDR3 amino acids: CASSYSQTSEHNEQFF. In nucleotides, the CDR3 is TGTGCCAGCAGTTACTCTCAGACTAGCGAGCACAATGAGCAGTTCTTC. The chain combines TRBV6-6 with TRBJ2-1; 8 bases fit TRBD2. V was clipped by 0 bases and J by 5 bases; unmatched bases: 6. Germline CDR1 is MNHNY and CDR2 is SVGAGI (reference sequence). This CDR3 contains 16 residues.